The rows below give T cell receptor beta chains drawn from one sample of a study of control samples from healthy donors and cancer patients. Profiling relied on immunoSEQ multiplex PCR, and the TCRdb table lists in-frame clones only, not all of them. The sample shows approximately 86,000 clones, approximately 81% of them seen only once. Sequencing was carried out using blood. The receptors shown here come from a woman aged 40-49 years in good health. CDR3s include the opening cysteine and the closing phenylalanine or tryptophan. The D gene is left open where the match is weak. For some rows the clone size is stated as once, few or many, or as a class when expanded; others skip it.

TRBV7-2	NA	TRBJ1-4	NA	TGTGCCAGCAGCTTGACCGCGAATGAAAAACTGTTTTTT	CASSLTANEKLFF
TRBV5-6	NA	TRBJ1-1	NA	TGTGCCAGCAGCTCCGGATGGACAGAAACCACTGAAGCTTTCTTT	CASSSGWTETTEAFF
TRBV7-8	NA	TRBJ1-5	NA	TGTGCCAGCAGCTTAAGGGGGGGGAATAGCAATCAGCCCCAGCATTTT	CASSLRGGNSNQPQHF
TRBV27	NA	TRBJ2-2	NA	TGTGCCAGCAGTTCGACCCCTTATCCCGGGGAGCTGTTTTTT	CASSSTPYPGELFF
TRBV12-3/TRBV12-4	NA	TRBJ2-3	NA	TGTGCCAGCAGACCCGACAGAGATACGCAGTATTTT	CASRPDRDTQYF
TRBV11-1	NA	TRBJ2-7	TRBD1	TGTGCCAGCAGCCCCCGGGACAGGAACTACGAGCAGTACTTC	CASSPRDRNYEQYF
TRBV6-6	few	TRBJ1-1	TRBD1	TGTGCCAGCAGTCCCGCAGGGGGCGCGGGCACTGAAGCTTTCTTT	CASSPAGGAGTEAFF
TRBV28	NA	TRBJ1-5	TRBD1	TGTGCCAGCAGTTTAACGAACAGGGGGCAGGGCAATCAGCCCCAGCATTTT	CASSLTNRGQGNQPQHF
TRBV24-1	NA	TRBJ2-3	TRBD1	TGTGCCACCAGTGTCGCCGGGACAGGGAGAGATACGCAGTATTTT	CATSVAGTGRDTQYF
TRBV24-1	NA	TRBJ1-2	TRBD1	TGTGCCACCAGTGACACAGGACAGGGGGTTGGCTACACCTTC	CATSDTGQGVGYTF
TRBV27	NA	TRBJ1-1	TRBD1	TGTGCCAGCAGATGGGACAGGAACACTGAAGCTTTCTTT	CASRWDRNTEAFF
TRBV24-1	NA	TRBJ2-1	NA	TGTGCCACCAGTGTCGGGGGTGGGGGTTTCTACAATGAGCAGTTCTTC	CATSVGGGGFYNEQFF
TRBV6-1	NA	TRBJ1-1	NA	TGTGCCAGCAGTGAAGAACATTCCATGAACACTGAAGCTTTCTTT	CASSEEHSMNTEAFF
TRBV6-5	NA	TRBJ1-1	TRBD1	TGTGCCAGCAGTTCCCAGGGGGCTAGGGACACTGAAGCTTTCTTT	CASSSQGARDTEAFF
TRBV19	NA	TRBJ2-7	NA	TGTGCCAGTAGTATAGGGGTCGGCGAGCAGTACTTC	CASSIGVGEQYF
TRBV6-2/TRBV6-3	NA	TRBJ1-2	NA	TGTGCCAGCAGTTACCCCCGGGCAGCCCAGAGGATATGGGGCTACACCTTC	CASSYPRAAQRIWGYTF
TRBV30	NA	TRBJ2-2	TRBD2	TGTGCCGCTGAGCGGGGGGTAGACACCGGGGAGCTGTTTTTT	CAAERGVDTGELFF
TRBV6-1	NA	TRBJ1-2	NA	TGTGCCAGCAGTGACATTGGGTTCTATGGCTACACCTTC	CASSDIGFYGYTF
TRBV5-1	NA	TRBJ1-5	NA	TGCGCCAGCAGCTCCACAGGGAGCCCGAATCAGCCCCAGCATTTT	CASSSTGSPNQPQHF
TRBV2	few	TRBJ1-4	NA	TGTGCCAGCAGTGAATCAGGGTGGATTATGGAACTGTTTTTT	CASSESGWIMELFF
TRBV23-1	NA	TRBJ1-2	NA	TGCGCCAGCAGTCAGGCCGGGACTGCACACGGCTACACCTTC	CASSQAGTAHGYTF
TRBV23-1	few	TRBJ1-4	NA	TGCGCCAGCAGTCAATCAAAGATAAGGGCTAATGAAAAACTGTTTTTT	CASSQSKIRANEKLFF
TRBV18	NA	TRBJ1-1	TRBD1	TGTGCCAGCTCACCAGGCACAGGGGGCGTAGTAGTTGAAGCTTTCTTT	CASSPGTGGVVVEAFF
TRBV9	NA	TRBJ1-6	TRBD1	TGTGCCAGCAGCCCACGCACGGACAGGGGTGATTCACCCCTCCACTTT	CASSPRTDRGDSPLHF
TRBV6-5	once	TRBJ2-7	NA	TGTGCCAGCAGTTTGGGCGGTTCGTCCTACGAGCAGTACTTC	CASSLGGSSYEQYF
TRBV29-1	few	TRBJ2-3	NA	TGCAGCGTTGCATTGGGACGACAGATCACAGATACGCAGTATTTT	CSVALGRQITDTQYF
TRBV30	NA	TRBJ1-1	NA	TGTGCCTGGAGTGTACATCTGGGGCGGACTGAAGCTTTCTTT	CAWSVHLGRTEAFF
TRBV24-1	NA	TRBJ1-2	NA	TGTGCCACCAGTGATGTAGGGGAGGACTATGGCTACACCTTC	CATSDVGEDYGYTF
TRBV7-9	NA	TRBJ2-1	NA	TGTGCCAGCAGCTTCCTAGACAATGAGCAGTTCTTC	CASSFLDNEQFF
TRBV10-3	NA	TRBJ2-3	TRBD2	TGTGCCATCAGGGGGACTAGCGGGGCCTCAGATACGCAGTATTTT	CAIRGTSGASDTQYF
TRBV6-2/TRBV6-3	NA	TRBJ2-7	NA	TGTGCCAGCAGTTCGACGGCTGCCTACGAGCAGTACTTC	CASSSTAAYEQYF
TRBV7-2	NA	TRBJ1-2	NA	TGTGCCAGCAGCTTTCTTCCACGGAATGGCTACACCTTC	CASSFLPRNGYTF
TRBV7-8	few	TRBJ1-1	NA	TGTGCCAGCAGCTTCAGTGCTAACACTGAAGCTTTCTTT	CASSFSANTEAFF
TRBV15	once	TRBJ1-3	NA	TGTGCCACCAGCAGAGGATTTGGGGGGTACGGAAACACCATATATTTT	CATSRGFGGYGNTIYF
TRBV24-1	once	TRBJ2-7	NA	TGTGCCACCAGTGATTCACAGGTACCCTACGAGCAGTACTTC	CATSDSQVPYEQYF
TRBV6-5	NA	TRBJ1-1	TRBD1	TGTGCCAGCACCAAAACAGGGGTAGCCACTGAAGCTTTCTTT	CASTKTGVATEAFF
TRBV4-2	NA	TRBJ2-7	NA	TGTGCCAGCAGCCATACGGGGGGCCTCTACGAGCAGTACTTC	CASSHTGGLYEQYF
TRBV4-3	few	TRBJ2-3	TRBD2	TGCGCCAGCAGCCAGCAGCCTAGCGGGGGCCAACGCACAGATACGCAGTATTTT	CASSQQPSGGQRTDTQYF
TRBV19	NA	TRBJ1-1	NA	TGTGCCAGTACCAAAAGGCCCGAAGGGAGGACTGAAGCTTTCTTT	CASTKRPEGRTEAFF
TRBV5-1	NA	TRBJ2-2	NA	TGCGCCAGCAGCTTCGGGGGCAGGGGGTCCACCGGGGAGCTGTTTTTT	CASSFGGRGSTGELFF
TRBV30	NA	TRBJ1-4	NA	TGTGCCTGGGCAGGGCAAGCTATGGGCGAAAAACTGTTTTTT	CAWAGQAMGEKLFF
TRBV10-3	NA	TRBJ2-7	NA	TGTGCCATCAGTGGAAATTTGAGGGGGAGCTCCTACGAGCAGTACTTC	CAISGNLRGSSYEQYF
TRBV6-2/TRBV6-3	NA	TRBJ2-3	TRBD1	TGTGCCAGCACCTACTCTGGGACAGGGAAGAAAGATACGCAGTATTTT	CASTYSGTGKKDTQYF
TRBV11-3	NA	TRBJ2-2	TRBD1	TGTGCCAGCAGCCCCAAAACAGGGGTCGGCGGGGAGCTGTTTTTT	CASSPKTGVGGELFF
TRBV6-5	NA	TRBJ1-2	NA	TGTGCCAGCACGACAGAGGGGTATGGCTACACCTTC	CASTTEGYGYTF
TRBV29-1	once	TRBJ2-2	TRBD1	TGCAGCGTTCAGGGACAGGTCGGGGAGCTGTTTTTT	CSVQGQVGELFF
TRBV9	NA	TRBJ1-2	NA	TGTGCCAGCAGCGTGGGAGTATATGGCTACACCTTC	CASSVGVYGYTF
TRBV5-1	NA	TRBJ1-5	NA	TGCGCCAGCAGCTTGGGTTCAGGGCCAAATCAGCCCCAGCATTTT	CASSLGSGPNQPQHF
TRBV12-3/TRBV12-4	NA	TRBJ1-1	NA	TGTGCCAGCACCTGGGGGTCAGCCACTGAAGCTTTCTTT	CASTWGSATEAFF
TRBV7-3	NA	TRBJ2-3	NA	TGTGCCAGCAGCTCCGCCTACACAGATACGCAGTATTTT	CASSSAYTDTQYF
TRBV2	NA	TRBJ2-7	TRBD2	TGTGCCAGCAGGGACCGGACTAGAGGGCCCGAGCAGTACTTC	CASRDRTRGPEQYF
TRBV13	NA	TRBJ2-7	NA	TGTGCCAGCAGCTTAGGAGGGGGTGGGGAGCAGTACTTC	CASSLGGGGEQYF
TRBV10-3	once	TRBJ2-3	TRBD1	TGTGCCATCAGTGTGAGGGGGCCTGGAGATACGCAGTATTTT	CAISVRGPGDTQYF
TRBV7-8	once	TRBJ2-3	NA	TGTGCCAGCAGCTTCTCCAGAAGCACAGATACGCAGTATTTT	CASSFSRSTDTQYF
TRBV6-6	NA	TRBJ2-6	NA	TGTGCCAGCAGTTACGGCCAGGGCCCTGGGGCCAACGTCCTGACTTTC	CASSYGQGPGANVLTF